These T cell receptor beta chains were read from a single sample in a study of beta chain features in type 1 diabetes. Method: immunoSEQ multiplex PCR; TCRdb's copy keeps in-frame clones and lacks some. The profile covers roughly 250,000 clones, with roughly 20% appearing a single time and around 0.029% taken by the ten largest. Material for sequencing was naive CD4+ T cells from blood. Receptor source: a woman between 40 and 55 years old with type 1 diabetes. The CDR3 runs from the conserved cysteine through the conserved F or W. Fields, in order: J gene, D gene, CDR3 length, clone size, V gene, CDR3 protein, CDR3 DNA. The D gene is left open where the match is weak. For some rows the clone size is stated as once, few or many, or as a class when expanded; others skip it.

TRBJ1-1	TRBD1	15	NA	TRBV5-6	CASSLGGGQGTEAFF	TGTGCCAGCAGCTTGGGGGGGGGACAGGGCACTGAAGCTTTCTTT
TRBJ1-2	NA	14	NA	TRBV30	CAWSVRVGPYGYTF	TGTGCCTGGAGTGTACGGGTAGGCCCGTATGGCTACACCTTC
TRBJ1-4	TRBD1	13	NA	TRBV19	CACSYRGSEKLFF	TGTGCCTGCTCCTACAGGGGTTCTGAAAAACTGTTTTTT
TRBJ1-5	TRBD1	17	few	TRBV4-1	CASSQEGGQHSNQPQHF	TGCGCCAGCAGCCAAGAAGGGGGACAGCATAGCAATCAGCCCCAGCATTTT
TRBJ1-1	NA	11	few	TRBV20-1	CSASSPAEAFF	TGCAGTGCTAGTTCACCGGCTGAAGCTTTCTTT
TRBJ2-7	TRBD2	13	NA	TRBV30	CAWSTLTGGEQYF	TGTGCCTGGAGTACCCTGACGGGGGGCGAGCAGTACTTC
TRBJ2-1	NA	15	NA	TRBV30	CAWINRQGGYNEQFF	TGTGCCTGGATAAATCGCCAGGGTGGCTACAATGAGCAGTTCTTC
TRBJ2-2	TRBD1	14	NA	TRBV28	CASRWTGRNGELFF	TGTGCCAGCAGGTGGACAGGGAGGAACGGGGAGCTGTTTTTT
TRBJ2-7	TRBD1	15	NA	TRBV18	CASSPGTGSPYEQYF	TGTGCCAGCTCACCCGGGACAGGCTCCCCCTACGAGCAGTACTTC
TRBJ2-5	NA	14	NA	TRBV2	CASSVVSNVETQYF	TGTGCCAGCTCGGTTGTATCAAATGTGGAGACCCAGTACTTC
TRBJ2-1	TRBD1	13	NA	TRBV5-4	CASSVTGGGEQFF	TGTGCCAGCAGCGTGACAGGGGGCGGGGAGCAGTTCTTC
TRBJ2-5	NA	11	few	TRBV30	CAWREEETQYF	TGTGCCTGGAGAGAGGAAGAGACCCAGTACTTC